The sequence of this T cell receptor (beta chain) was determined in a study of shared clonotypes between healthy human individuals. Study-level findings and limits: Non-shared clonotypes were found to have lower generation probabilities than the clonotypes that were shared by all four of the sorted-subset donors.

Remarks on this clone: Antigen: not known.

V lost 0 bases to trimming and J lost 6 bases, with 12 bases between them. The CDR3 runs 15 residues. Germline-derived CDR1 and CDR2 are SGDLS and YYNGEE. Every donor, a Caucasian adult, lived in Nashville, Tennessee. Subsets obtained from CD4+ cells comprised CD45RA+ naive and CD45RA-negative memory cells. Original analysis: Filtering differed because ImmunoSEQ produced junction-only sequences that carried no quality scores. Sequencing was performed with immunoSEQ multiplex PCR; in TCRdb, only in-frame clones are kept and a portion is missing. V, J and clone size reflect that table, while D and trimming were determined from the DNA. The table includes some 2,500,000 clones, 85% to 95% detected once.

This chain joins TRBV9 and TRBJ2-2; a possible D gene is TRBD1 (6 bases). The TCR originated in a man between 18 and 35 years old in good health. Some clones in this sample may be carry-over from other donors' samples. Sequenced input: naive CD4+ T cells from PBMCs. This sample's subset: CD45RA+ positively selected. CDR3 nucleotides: TGTGCCAGCAGCGTAGAACAGGGATGGGCCGGGGAGCTGTTTTTT. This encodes CASSVEQGWAGELFF.